This T cell receptor beta chain was observed in a study of cytomegalovirus exposure and HLA in healthy donors. On the study more broadly: The roughly 110 validation repertoires were produced on the same platform as the 550 to 750 repertoires of the first cohort. This was reported in a later analysis.

The CDR3 has 12 amino acids. Germline assignment: CDR1 SGHAT and CDR2 FQDESV (reference sequence). The germline V and J ends were trimmed by 6 bases and 6 bases, with 12 bases remaining between them. The repertoire was sequenced with immunoSEQ multiplex PCR; TCRdb's copy has only in-frame clones and lacks some. Here the sample spans approximately 200,000 clones, around nine tenths being singletons. The sample taken for sequencing was PBMCs. The rearrangement uses TRBV11-1 and TRBJ2-7, with a weak D call TRBD1 (5 bases). The origin of this receptor is a woman in her late teens or twenties in good health and CMV-seronegative. CDR3 nucleotides: TGTGCCAGCAGGCAAACAGGTTCCGAGCAGTACTTC. Translating it yields CASRQTGSEQYF.